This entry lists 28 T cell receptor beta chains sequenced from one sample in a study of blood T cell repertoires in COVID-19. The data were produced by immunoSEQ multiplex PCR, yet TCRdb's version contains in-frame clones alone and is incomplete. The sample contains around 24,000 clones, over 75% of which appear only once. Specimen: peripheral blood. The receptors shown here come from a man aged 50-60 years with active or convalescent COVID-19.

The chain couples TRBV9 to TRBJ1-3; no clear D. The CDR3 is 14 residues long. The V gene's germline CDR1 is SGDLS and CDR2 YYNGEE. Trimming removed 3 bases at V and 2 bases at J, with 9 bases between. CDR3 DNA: TGTGCCAGCAGCGAGACAATCCCTGGAAACACCATATATTTT. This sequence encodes CASSETIPGNTIYF.

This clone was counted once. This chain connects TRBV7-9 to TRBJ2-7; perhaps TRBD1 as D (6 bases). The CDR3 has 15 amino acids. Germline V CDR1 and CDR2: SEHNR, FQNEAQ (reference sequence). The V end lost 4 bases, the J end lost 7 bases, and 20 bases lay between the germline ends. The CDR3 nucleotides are TGTGCCAGCAGCTCGCTGATCACAGGGAGATGGGAGCAGTACTTC. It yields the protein CASSSLITGRWEQYF.

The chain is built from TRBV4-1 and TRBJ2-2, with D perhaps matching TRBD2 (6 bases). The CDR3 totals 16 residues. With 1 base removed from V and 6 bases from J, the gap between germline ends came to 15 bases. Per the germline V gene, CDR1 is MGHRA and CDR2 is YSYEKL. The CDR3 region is CASSQGQGVAAGELFF. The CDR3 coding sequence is TGCGCCAGCAGCCAAGGTCAGGGTGTAGCGGCCGGGGAGCTGTTTTTT.

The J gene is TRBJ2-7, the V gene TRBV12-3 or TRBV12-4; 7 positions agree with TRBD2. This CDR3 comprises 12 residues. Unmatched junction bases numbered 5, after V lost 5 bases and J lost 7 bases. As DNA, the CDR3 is TGTGCCAGCAGTAGACTAGCTGATGAGCAGTACTTC. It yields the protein CASSRLADEQYF.

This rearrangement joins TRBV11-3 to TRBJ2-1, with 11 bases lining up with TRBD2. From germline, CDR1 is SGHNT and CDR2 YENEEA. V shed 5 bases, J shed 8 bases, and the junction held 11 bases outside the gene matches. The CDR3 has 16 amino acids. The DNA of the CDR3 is TGTGCCAGCAGCACCAGTAGCGGGAGGGCCAGCGATGAGCAGTTCTTC. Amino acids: CASSTSSGRASDEQFF.

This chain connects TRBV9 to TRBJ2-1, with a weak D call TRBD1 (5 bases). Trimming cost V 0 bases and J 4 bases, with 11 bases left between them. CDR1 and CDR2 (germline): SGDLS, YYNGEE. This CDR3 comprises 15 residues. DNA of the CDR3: TGTGCCAGCAGCGTAGGGACACTTTCATACAATGAGCAGTTCTTC. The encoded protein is CASSVGTLSYNEQFF.

CDR3: CASKPMKEVGNTIYF. The CDR3 DNA follows: TGTGCCAGCAAGCCGATGAAGGAGGTAGGAAACACCATATATTTT. The chain combines TRBV6-4 with TRBJ1-3, with D unclear. The germline gives CDR1 MRHNA, CDR2 SNTAGT. The CDR3 has 15 residues. Trimming removed 7 bases from V and 4 bases from J, with 17 bases in between.

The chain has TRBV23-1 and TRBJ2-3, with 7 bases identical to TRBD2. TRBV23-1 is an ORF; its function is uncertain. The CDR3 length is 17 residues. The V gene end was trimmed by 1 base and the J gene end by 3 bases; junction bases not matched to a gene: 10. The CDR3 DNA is TGCGCCAGCAGTCAATTTGACAACGGGACTAAGACAGATACGCAGTATTTT. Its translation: CASSQFDNGTKTDTQYF.

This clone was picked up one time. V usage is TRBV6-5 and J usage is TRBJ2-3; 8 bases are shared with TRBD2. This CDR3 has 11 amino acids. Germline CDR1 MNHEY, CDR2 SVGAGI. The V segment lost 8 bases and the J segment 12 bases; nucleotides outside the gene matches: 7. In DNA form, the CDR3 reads TGTGCCAGCGCGCGGGGGGCCAATCAGTATTTT. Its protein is CASARGANQYF.

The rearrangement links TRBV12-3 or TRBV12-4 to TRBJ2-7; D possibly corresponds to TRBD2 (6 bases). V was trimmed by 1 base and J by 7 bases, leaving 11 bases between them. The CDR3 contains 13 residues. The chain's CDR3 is CASSLVGGGEQYF. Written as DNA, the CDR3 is TGTGCCAGCAGTTTAGTCGGAGGAGGGGAGCAGTACTTC.

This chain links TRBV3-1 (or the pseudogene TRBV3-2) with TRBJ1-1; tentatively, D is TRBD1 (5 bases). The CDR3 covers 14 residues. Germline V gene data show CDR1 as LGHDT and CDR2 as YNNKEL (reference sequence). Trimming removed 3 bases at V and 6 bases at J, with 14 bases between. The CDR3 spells CASSQGGAFSEAFF. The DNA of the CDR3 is TGTGCCAGCAGCCAGGGGGGTGCGTTCTCTGAAGCTTTCTTT.

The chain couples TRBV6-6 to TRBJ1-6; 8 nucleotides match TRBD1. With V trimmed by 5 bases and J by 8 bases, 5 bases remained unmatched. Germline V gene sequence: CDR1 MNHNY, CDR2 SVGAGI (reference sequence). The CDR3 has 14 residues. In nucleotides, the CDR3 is TGTGCCAGCAGTGGACAGGGTCTGGATTCACCCCTCCACTTT. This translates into CASSGQGLDSPLHF.

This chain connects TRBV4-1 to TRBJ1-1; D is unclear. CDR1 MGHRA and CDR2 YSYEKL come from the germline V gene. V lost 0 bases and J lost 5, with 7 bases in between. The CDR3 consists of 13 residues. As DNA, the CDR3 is TGCGCCAGCAGCCAAGACCCTAATACTGAAGCTTTCTTT. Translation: CASSQDPNTEAFF.

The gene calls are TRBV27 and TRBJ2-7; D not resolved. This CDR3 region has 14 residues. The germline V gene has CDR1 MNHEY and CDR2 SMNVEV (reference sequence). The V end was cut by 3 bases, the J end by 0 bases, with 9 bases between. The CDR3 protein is CASSFGDTSYEQYF. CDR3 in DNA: TGTGCCAGCAGTTTCGGCGACACCTCCTACGAGCAGTACTTC.

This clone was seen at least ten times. CDR3 nucleotide sequence: TGTGCTAGTGGCCCGGACATCCGCGAGCAGTACTTC. This encodes CASGPDIREQYF. The chain combines TRBV12-5 with TRBJ2-7; weak D call: TRBD1 (5 bases). Germline V CDR1 and CDR2: LGHNT, FRNRAP. The CDR3 has 12 amino acids. The ends were cut back, 6 bases at V and 6 bases at J, with 12 bases in the middle.

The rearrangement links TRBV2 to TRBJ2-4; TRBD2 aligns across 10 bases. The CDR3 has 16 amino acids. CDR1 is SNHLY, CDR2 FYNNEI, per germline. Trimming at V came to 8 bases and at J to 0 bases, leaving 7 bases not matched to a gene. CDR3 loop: CASDSGGGPAKNIQYF. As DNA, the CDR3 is TGTGCCAGCGACAGCGGGGGGGGACCAGCCAAAAACATTCAGTACTTC. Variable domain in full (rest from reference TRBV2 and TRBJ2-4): EPEVTQTPSHQVTQMGQEVILRCVPISNHLYFYWYRQILGQKVEFLVSFYNNEISEKSEIFDDQFSVERPDGSNFTLKIRSTKLEDSAMYFCASDSGGGPAKNIQYFGAGTRLSVL.

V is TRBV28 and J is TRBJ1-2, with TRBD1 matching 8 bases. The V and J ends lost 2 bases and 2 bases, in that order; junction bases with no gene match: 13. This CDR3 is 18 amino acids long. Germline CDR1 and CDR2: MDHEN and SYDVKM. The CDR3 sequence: CASSLREYRGVVNYGYTF. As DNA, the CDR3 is TGTGCCAGCAGTTTAAGGGAGTACAGGGGGGTGGTAAACTATGGCTACACCTTC.

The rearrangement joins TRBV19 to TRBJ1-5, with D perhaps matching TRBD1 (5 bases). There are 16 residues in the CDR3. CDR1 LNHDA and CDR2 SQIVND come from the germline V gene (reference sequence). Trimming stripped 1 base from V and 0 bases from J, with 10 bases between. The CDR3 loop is CASSIGGGYSNQPQHF. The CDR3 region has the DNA TGTGCCAGTAGTATAGGGGGGGGATATAGCAATCAGCCCCAGCATTTT.

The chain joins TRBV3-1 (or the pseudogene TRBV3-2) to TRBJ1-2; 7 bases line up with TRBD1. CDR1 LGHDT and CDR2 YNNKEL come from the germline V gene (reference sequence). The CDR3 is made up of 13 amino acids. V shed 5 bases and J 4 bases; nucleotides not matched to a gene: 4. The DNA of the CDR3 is TGTGCCAGCAGCTCGAGGACAGGCTATGGCTACACCTTC. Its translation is CASSSRTGYGYTF.

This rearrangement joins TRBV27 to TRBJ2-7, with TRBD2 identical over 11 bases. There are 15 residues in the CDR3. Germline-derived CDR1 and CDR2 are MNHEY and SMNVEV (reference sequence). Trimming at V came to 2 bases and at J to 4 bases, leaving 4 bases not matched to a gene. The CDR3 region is CASSLVAGGPYEQYF. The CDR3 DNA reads TGTGCCAGCAGTTTAGTAGCGGGGGGGCCTTACGAGCAGTACTTC.

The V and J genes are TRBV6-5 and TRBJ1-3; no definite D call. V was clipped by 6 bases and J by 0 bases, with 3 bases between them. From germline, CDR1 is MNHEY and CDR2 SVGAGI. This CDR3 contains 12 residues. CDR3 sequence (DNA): TGTGCCAGCAGCAACTCTGGAAACACCATATATTTT. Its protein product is CASSNSGNTIYF.

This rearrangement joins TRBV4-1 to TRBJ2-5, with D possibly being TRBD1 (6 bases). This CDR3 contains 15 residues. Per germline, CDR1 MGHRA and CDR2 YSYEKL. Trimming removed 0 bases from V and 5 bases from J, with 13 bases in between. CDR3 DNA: TGCGCCAGCAGCCAAGATATGGGGGCGGTGGAGACCCAGTACTTC. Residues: CASSQDMGAVETQYF.

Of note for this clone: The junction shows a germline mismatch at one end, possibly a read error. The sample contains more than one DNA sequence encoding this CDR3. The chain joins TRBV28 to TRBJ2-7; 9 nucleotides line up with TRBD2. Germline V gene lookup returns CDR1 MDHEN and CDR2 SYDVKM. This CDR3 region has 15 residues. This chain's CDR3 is CARRGRGGRGYEQYF. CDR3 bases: TGCGCCCGCCGGGGGCGGGGGGGCCGAGGCTACGAGCAGTACTTC.

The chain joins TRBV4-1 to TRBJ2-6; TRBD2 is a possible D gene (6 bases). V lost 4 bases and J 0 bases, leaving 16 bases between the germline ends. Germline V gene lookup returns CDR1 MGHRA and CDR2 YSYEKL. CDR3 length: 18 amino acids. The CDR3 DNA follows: TGCGCCAGCAGCCCAAGGGCGGGACGGAACTCTGGGGCCAACGTCCTGACTTTC. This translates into CASSPRAGRNSGANVLTF.

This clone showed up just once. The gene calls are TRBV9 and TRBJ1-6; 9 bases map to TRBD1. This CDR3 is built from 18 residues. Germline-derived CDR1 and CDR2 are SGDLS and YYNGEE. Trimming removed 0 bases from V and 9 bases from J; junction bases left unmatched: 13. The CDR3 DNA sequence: TGTGCCAGCAGCGTAGGGGGATTTTCGGGACAGGGCAGTTCACCCCTCCACTTT. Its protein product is CASSVGGFSGQGSSPLHF.

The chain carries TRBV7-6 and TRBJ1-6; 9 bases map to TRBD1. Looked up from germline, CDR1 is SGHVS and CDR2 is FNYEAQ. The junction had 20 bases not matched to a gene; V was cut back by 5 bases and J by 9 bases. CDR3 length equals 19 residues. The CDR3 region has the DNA TGTGCCAGCAGCCCAACGACCGGGACAGGGAGCGGGGGCCCTTCACCCCTCCACTTT. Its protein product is CASSPTTGTGSGGPSPLHF.

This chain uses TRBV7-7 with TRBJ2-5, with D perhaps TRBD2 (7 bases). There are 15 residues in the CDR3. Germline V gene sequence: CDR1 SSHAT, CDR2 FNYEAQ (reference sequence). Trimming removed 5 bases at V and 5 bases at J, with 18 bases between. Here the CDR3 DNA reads TGTGCCAGCAGCCGACGCGCCGGGGGGCCGGAGACCCAGTACTTC. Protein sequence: CASSRRAGGPETQYF.

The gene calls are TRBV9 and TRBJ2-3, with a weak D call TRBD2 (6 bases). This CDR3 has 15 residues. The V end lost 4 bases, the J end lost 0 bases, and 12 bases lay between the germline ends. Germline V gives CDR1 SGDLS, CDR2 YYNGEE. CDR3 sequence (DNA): TGTGCCAGCAGCCCTCGGGGGTTTAGCACAGATACGCAGTATTTT. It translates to CASSPRGFSTDTQYF.